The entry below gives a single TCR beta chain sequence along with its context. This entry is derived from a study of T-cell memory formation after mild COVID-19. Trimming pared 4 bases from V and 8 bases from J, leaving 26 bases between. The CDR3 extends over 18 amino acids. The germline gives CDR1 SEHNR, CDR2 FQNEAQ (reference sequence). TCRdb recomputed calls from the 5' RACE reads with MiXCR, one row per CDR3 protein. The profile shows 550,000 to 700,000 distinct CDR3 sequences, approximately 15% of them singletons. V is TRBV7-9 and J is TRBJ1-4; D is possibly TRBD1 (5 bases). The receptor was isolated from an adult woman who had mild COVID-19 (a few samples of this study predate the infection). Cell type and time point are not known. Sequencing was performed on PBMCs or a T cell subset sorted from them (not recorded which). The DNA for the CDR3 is TGTGCCAGCAGCTCCCAGATACTCTCCGGGACCGAGGGGGAAAAACTGTTTTTT. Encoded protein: CASSSQILSGTEGEKLFF. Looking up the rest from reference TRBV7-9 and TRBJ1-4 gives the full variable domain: DTGVSQNPRHKITKRGQNVTFRCDPISEHNRLYWYRQTLGQGPEFLTYFQNEAQLEKSRLLSDRFSAERPKGSFSTLEIQRTEQGDSAMYLCASSSQILSGTEGEKLFFGSGTQLSVL.